This section outlines one TCR beta chain sequence together with its context. This clonotype was counted between two and nine times. There is no known antigen for this receptor. No base quality values were provided; no much bigger clone lies one nucleotide off. This entry comes from a study of identical twins (dated by TCRdb to about 2016). Background on the whole study: To test whether fetal clonotypes persist, the study used deep sequencing on TCR alpha and beta repertoires from monozygotic twins, unrelated adults of various ages, and cord blood. Replicate twin experiments were performed at different times using different library preparation protocols to rule out contamination.

All donors were healthy Caucasians. The twin cohort comprised three pairs of female monozygotic twins, all aged roughly 18 to 30 years. The RNA used for TCR libraries was isolated from peripheral blood mononuclear cells. Libraries were built with 5' RACE. TCRdb lists the instrument as Illumina HiSeq 2000. A universal primer binding site was introduced by template switching, and a unique molecular identifier was present in the final cDNA, enabling accurate counting of TCR cDNA molecules. Specific primers in the conserved constant-segment region were used to synthesize first-strand cDNA for TCR alpha and beta chains. Each cDNA library was double barcoded, with a SMART-Mk sample barcode plus Illumina barcodes, to control for contamination. TruSeq adapter sequences along with Illumina sample barcodes were introduced in two successive PCR steps. Sequencing of the TCR alpha and beta cDNA libraries was done on the Illumina HiSeq platform using custom primers. Per the source publication's procedure: MiGEC processed the raw reads to extract unique molecular identifiers, while MiXCR was used to determine the CDR3 positions. Recombination models were inferred per individual with the repgenHMM and IGoR tools using an EM algorithm. The tcR package in R was used for shared clonotype analysis, with sharing normalized by the product of cloneset sizes. Out-of-frame nonproductive sequences were analyzed to study raw recombination free of thymic and clonal selection effects. The public reads were reprocessed in TCRdb via fastp at Q25 and MiXCR, keeping in-frame beta chains. Rows with a matching CDR3 protein are joined into one entry that keeps the most common DNA and genes. The V and J calls were determined by TCRdb, not by the authors. The sample contains some 900,000 distinct CDR3 sequences, approximately 13% of them found a single time. The ten top clones hold roughly 1.5% of the sample.

Beyond this particular receptor, the publication reports: Because the same donors could not be followed over many years, conclusions were based on cross-sectional statistical analysis. Abundant cord blood beta clonotypes had fewer insertions, young adult naive repertoires showed a similar but weaker trend, and memory repertoires showed no such trend. Invariant T cells such as MAIT and iNKT could partly confound zero-insertion analyses, although diverse VJ usage argued against such confounding for most clonotypes. A weaker excess of twin sharing was found in beta out-of-frame sequences because the signal-to-noise ratio was lowered by fewer shared sequences. Compared with coincidental sharing between unrelated individuals, out-of-frame TCR alpha sequences shared between twins had an excess of sequences with low generation probability. Recombination models systematically underestimated out-of-frame TCR alpha sharing in monozygotic twins but agreed with sharing between unrelated individuals.

The germline V gene yields MDHEN for CDR1 and SYDVKM for CDR2. Trimming removed 8 bases from V and 2 bases from J, leaving 14 bases between the germline ends. Counted from cysteine to phenylalanine, this CDR3 has 14 amino acids. The CDR3 DNA has 42 bases and is translated from base 1. This same sample was also part of a study on yellow fever vaccine responses in identical twins. As that second study puts it: The authors reported that the T cell response to vaccination in identical twins appeared partly convergent and partly personalized. In the study, vaccine-responding T cell clones were precisely tracked in identical twins.

This TCR was recovered from a woman aged 18-29 years in good health. The chain is made from TRBV28 and TRBJ2-3; a weak D assignment points to TRBD1 (6 bases agree). Specimen: PBMCs. The DNA sequence follows: TGTGCCAGCGTGGGGGCCGGACTCACAGATACGCAGTATTTT. Its coded protein is CASVGAGLTDTQYF.